The rows below give T cell receptor beta chains drawn from one sample of a study of shared clonotypes between healthy human individuals. Method: immunoSEQ multiplex PCR; TCRdb's copy keeps in-frame clones and lacks some. The table shows around 2,000,000 clones, with around 93% occurring only once. Sequenced sample: naive CD8+ T cells from PBMCs. All receptors come from a young man in good health. Some clones in this sample may be carry-over from other donors' samples. Each CDR3 is given with its conserved first and last residue. A D gene is named only where the DNA matches it firmly. A row's size may be missing; if present it is once, few, many or a size class.

size	V	J	D	CDR3	DNA
NA	TRBV7-9	TRBJ2-7	NA	CASSGETYEQYF	TGTGCCAGCTCAGGGGAGACCTACGAGCAGTACTTC
once	TRBV25-1	TRBJ1-2	NA	CASSERGLGYGYTF	TGTGCCAGCAGTGAGCGGGGGCTGGGCTATGGCTACACCTTC
NA	TRBV6-5	TRBJ2-3	NA	CASSWTPGDTQYF	TGTGCCAGCAGTTGGACCCCAGGGGATACGCAGTATTTT
NA	TRBV15	TRBJ1-5	NA	CATSRVVNQPQHF	TGTGCCACCAGCAGAGTCGTGAATCAGCCCCAGCATTTT
NA	TRBV10-3	TRBJ1-1	NA	CAISEVGGHLNTEAFF	TGTGCCATCAGTGAGGTTGGGGGACACCTAAACACTGAAGCTTTCTTT
NA	TRBV5-1	TRBJ2-5	NA	CASSFRGKQETQYF	TGCGCCAGCAGCTTCAGAGGGAAGCAAGAGACCCAGTACTTC
NA	TRBV10-2	TRBJ1-2	NA	CASSGGPYGYTF	TGCGCCAGCAGTGGGGGCCCCTATGGCTACACCTTC
NA	TRBV7-9	TRBJ1-2	TRBD1	CASSLGQSVYGYTF	TGTGCCAGCAGCTTGGGACAGTCGGTCTATGGCTACACCTTC
once	TRBV2	TRBJ2-5	NA	CASSEEQGEETQYF	TGTGCCAGCAGTGAAGAACAGGGCGAAGAGACCCAGTACTTC
NA	TRBV27	TRBJ2-7	NA	CASSLGEKGGYYEQYF	TGTGCCAGCAGTTTAGGGGAGAAGGGGGGGTACTACGAGCAGTACTTC
NA	TRBV2	TRBJ2-2	TRBD2	CASTGPGTKDTGELFF	TGTGCCAGCACGGGGCCCGGGACTAAGGACACCGGGGAGCTGTTTTTT
NA	TRBV19	TRBJ2-7	NA	CAGGWQPSYEQYF	TGTGCCGGGGGCTGGCAGCCCTCCTACGAGCAGTACTTC
NA	TRBV7-3	TRBJ2-1	NA	CASSLSADYNEQFF	TGTGCCAGCAGCTTATCGGCGGACTACAATGAGCAGTTCTTC
NA	TRBV29-1	TRBJ2-7	NA	CSALGGTQSSYEQYF	TGCAGCGCCCTTGGGGGGACGCAGAGCTCCTACGAGCAGTACTTC
NA	TRBV7-9	TRBJ2-1	TRBD2	CASSPGLGMYNEQFF	TGTGCCAGCAGCCCCGGACTAGGAATGTACAATGAGCAGTTCTTC
NA	TRBV10-3	TRBJ2-2	NA	CAISDGRGEGTGELFF	TGTGCCATCAGTGACGGGCGCGGAGAGGGGACCGGGGAGCTGTTTTTT
NA	TRBV27	TRBJ2-7	NA	CASSLSRDYEQYF	TGTGCCAGCAGTTTATCCAGAGATTACGAGCAGTACTTC
NA	TRBV10-1	TRBJ2-7	TRBD1	CASSKDRVGHEQYF	TGCGCCAGCAGTAAAGACAGGGTCGGCCACGAGCAGTACTTC
NA	TRBV7-2	TRBJ1-1	NA	CASSLAWGTEAFF	TGTGCCAGCAGCTTAGCTTGGGGCACTGAAGCTTTCTTT
NA	TRBV2	TRBJ1-5	NA	CASKRTGSNQPQHF	TGTGCCAGCAAGAGGACGGGGAGCAATCAGCCCCAGCATTTT
NA	TRBV19	TRBJ1-2	NA	CASLRDGQTYGYTF	TGTGCCAGTCTCCGGGACGGACAGACCTATGGCTACACCTTC
NA	TRBV11-2	TRBJ1-1	NA	CASSLDLGLDTEAFF	TGTGCCAGCAGCTTAGATCTCGGCCTCGACACTGAAGCTTTCTTT
NA	TRBV6-5	TRBJ1-1	NA	CASSYDSVEAFF	TGTGCCAGCAGTTACGATTCTGTGGAAGCTTTCTTT
NA	TRBV10-2	TRBJ2-1	NA	CASRTQTGTYNEQFF	TGCGCCAGCAGAACACAGACAGGAACCTACAATGAGCAGTTCTTC
NA	TRBV9	TRBJ2-1	TRBD1	CASSPRGTPYNEQFF	TGTGCCAGCAGCCCCAGGGGGACCCCCTACAATGAGCAGTTCTTC
once	TRBV28	TRBJ1-2	NA	CASTLGGAGYTF	TGTGCCAGCACCCTGGGGGGTGCGGGCTACACCTTC
NA	TRBV5-8	TRBJ2-2	NA	CASSLRGSGELFF	TGTGCCAGCAGCTTGCGGGGGTCCGGGGAGCTGTTTTTT
NA	TRBV19	TRBJ2-1	NA	CASSILSGSAYNEQFF	TGTGCCAGTAGTATATTGAGCGGGTCAGCCTACAATGAGCAGTTCTTC
once	TRBV28	TRBJ2-7	TRBD1	CASSFLGVGTGGYEQYF	TGTGCCAGCAGTTTTTTAGGAGTCGGGACAGGGGGCTACGAGCAGTACTTC
NA	TRBV7-9	TRBJ2-2	NA	CASSGGTTGELFF	TGTGCCAGCAGTGGGGGGACCACCGGGGAGCTGTTTTTT
NA	TRBV7-6	TRBJ2-2	TRBD1	CASSLGTGNTGELFF	TGTGCCAGCAGCCTGGGGACAGGGAACACCGGGGAGCTGTTTTTT
NA	TRBV27	TRBJ2-1	NA	CASRVGVVLWDHEQFF	TGTGCCAGCAGGGTGGGAGTGGTTTTATGGGACCATGAGCAGTTCTTC
NA	TRBV28	TRBJ1-5	TRBD1	CASSFFRDRYGPQHF	TGTGCCAGCAGTTTCTTCCGGGACAGGTATGGGCCCCAGCATTTT
NA	TRBV5-4	TRBJ2-7	TRBD2	CASSRGEKKYEQYF	TGTGCCAGCAGCCGGGGGGAGAAAAAATACGAGCAGTACTTC
NA	TRBV7-9	TRBJ2-1	TRBD2	CASSLPLGLAQYNEQFF	TGTGCCAGCAGCTTGCCCTTGGGACTAGCACAATACAATGAGCAGTTCTTC
NA	TRBV11-2	TRBJ2-1	NA	CASSSIRTKEQFF	TGTGCCAGCAGCTCGATCCGCACAAAGGAGCAGTTCTTC
NA	TRBV4-2	TRBJ1-2	NA	CASSQDWAGSFIANYGYTF	TGTGCCAGCAGCCAAGATTGGGCAGGGAGCTTCATAGCTAACTATGGCTACACCTTC
few	TRBV2	TRBJ2-7	TRBD2	CASSDTSGELLSTKQYF	TGTGCCAGCAGTGATACTAGCGGGGAACTCCTCTCTACGAAGCAGTACTTC
NA	TRBV5-4	TRBJ2-3	TRBD2	CASSLAWTSATDTQYF	TGTGCCAGCAGCTTAGCTTGGACTAGCGCCACAGATACGCAGTATTTT
NA	TRBV6-6	TRBJ1-1	NA	CASSYLAGKFRAEAFF	TGTGCCAGCAGTTATCTGGCAGGGAAATTTAGAGCTGAAGCTTTCTTT
once	TRBV27	TRBJ2-1	NA	CASSLSDNNEQFF	TGTGCCAGCAGTTTATCAGACAACAATGAGCAGTTCTTC
NA	TRBV27	TRBJ2-7	NA	CAPARRIPYEQYF	TGTGCCCCAGCGAGAAGAATCCCCTACGAGCAGTACTTC
NA	TRBV27	TRBJ1-2	NA	CASSFYPNYGYTF	TGTGCCAGCAGTTTCTACCCTAACTATGGCTACACCTTC
NA	TRBV29-1	TRBJ2-1	NA	CSVEGADHTHNEQFF	TGCAGCGTTGAAGGGGCAGACCATACCCACAATGAGCAGTTCTTC
NA	TRBV19	TRBJ2-5	NA	CASKESYGKRETQYF	TGTGCCAGTAAGGAATCGTATGGGAAGAGGGAGACCCAGTACTTC
NA	TRBV4-3	TRBJ2-1	NA	CASSQFLGGNEQFF	TGCGCCAGCAGCCAATTCTTAGGGGGGAATGAGCAGTTCTTC
NA	TRBV5-1	TRBJ1-1	NA	CASSFGGFTEAFF	TGCGCCAGCAGCTTCGGGGGATTCACTGAAGCTTTCTTT
NA	TRBV6-5	TRBJ2-7	TRBD1	CASSLDRGHYEQYF	TGTGCCAGCAGCTTGGACAGGGGGCATTACGAGCAGTACTTC
NA	TRBV5-1	TRBJ2-3	NA	CASSLLPGPDTQYF	TGCGCCAGCAGCTTACTACCAGGGCCTGATACGCAGTATTTT